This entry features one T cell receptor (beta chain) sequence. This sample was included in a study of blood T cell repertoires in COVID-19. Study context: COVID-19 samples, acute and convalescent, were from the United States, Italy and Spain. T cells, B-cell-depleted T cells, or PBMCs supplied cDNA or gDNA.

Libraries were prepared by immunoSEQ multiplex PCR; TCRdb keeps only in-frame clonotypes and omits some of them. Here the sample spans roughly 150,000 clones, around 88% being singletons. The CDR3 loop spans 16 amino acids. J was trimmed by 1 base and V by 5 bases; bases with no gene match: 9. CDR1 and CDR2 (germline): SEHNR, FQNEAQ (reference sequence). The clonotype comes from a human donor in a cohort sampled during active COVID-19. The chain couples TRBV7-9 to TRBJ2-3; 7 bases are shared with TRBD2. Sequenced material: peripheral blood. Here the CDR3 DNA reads TGTGCCAGCAGCCAAACTAGCGAGTACGGCACAGATACGCAGTATTTT. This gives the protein CASSQTSEYGTDTQYF.